The next 26 T cell receptor beta chains were all read from a single sample in a study of CD8+ T cells in alopecia areata (dated by TCRdb to the late 2010s). Libraries were prepared through the immunoSEQ multiplex PCR assay. To provide template for TCR sequencing, every sample had RNA extracted and reverse transcribed into cDNA. TCRdb carries this immuneACCESS record with in-frame sequences only. Its versions omit some clonotypes, under half of them owing to an unresolved V gene in the studies checked, with the rest unexplained. Here the sample has about 160,000 clones; about 89% occur a single time. Of the sample, less than 15% is held by the ten largest clones. The time point label, as the study defines it: baseline before oral tofacitinib. This specimen was CD8+ T cells sorted from blood, taken at week 0. Receptor source: a human donor with alopecia areata.

This sequence joins TRBV7-8 and TRBJ2-5, with TRBD1 as a possible D gene (7 bases). Trimming pared 3 bases from V and 2 bases from J, leaving 19 bases between. The V gene's germline CDR1 is SGHVS and CDR2 FQNEAQ. The CDR3 has 17 amino acids. The CDR3 DNA is TGTGCCAGCAGCTTCGGACGACGGGGGACAGCTCAAGAGACCCAGTACTTC. Protein: CASSFGRRGTAQETQYF.

V is TRBV30 and J is TRBJ1-4; D not certain. The V end lost 2 bases, the J end lost 5 bases, and 6 bases lay between the germline ends. CDR1 and CDR2 from the germline V gene are GTSNPN and SVGIG (reference sequence). This CDR3 contains 12 residues. For the CDR3, the DNA is TGTGCCTGGAGTCCGGACAATGAAAAACTGTTTTTT. This sequence encodes CAWSPDNEKLFF.

This chain connects TRBV7-9 to TRBJ2-1, with 12 bases that match TRBD2. In germline, CDR1 is SEHNR, CDR2 FQNEAQ (reference sequence). The CDR3 runs to 15 residues. With V trimmed by 2 bases and J by 5 bases, 1 base remained unmatched. The CDR3 region is CASSLLAGGHNEQFF. Here the CDR3 DNA reads TGTGCCAGCAGCTTACTAGCGGGGGGGCACAATGAGCAGTTCTTC.

This clone has a single count. The rearrangement joins TRBV6-1 to TRBJ2-3; D gene unclear. Looked up from germline, CDR1 is MNHNS and CDR2 is SASEGT. Trimming stripped 0 bases from V and 3 bases from J, with 16 bases between. This CDR3 spans 17 amino acids. This CDR3 is CASSEAQAIRWTDTQYF. The CDR3 DNA sequence: TGTGCCAGCAGTGAAGCTCAGGCTATAAGATGGACAGATACGCAGTATTTT.

The chain uses TRBV19 and TRBJ2-3; D gene uncertain. This CDR3 has 15 amino acids. Germline CDR1 is LNHDA and CDR2 is SQIVND (reference sequence). V was cut by 2 bases and J by 0 bases, with 9 bases left in between. The DNA of the CDR3 is TGTGCCAGTAGTATATATGACACTAGCACAGATACGCAGTATTTT. Amino acid sequence: CASSIYDTSTDTQYF.

This clone showed up just a few times. The chain carries TRBV15 and TRBJ2-7, with D possibly being TRBD2 (6 bases). This CDR3 has 15 amino acids. Per the germline V gene, CDR1 is LNHNV and CDR2 is YYDKDF (reference sequence). V shed 0 bases and J shed 3 bases, with 12 bases lying between them. The CDR3, as DNA: TGTGCCACCAGCAGAGACGGGGTCGGGGGCTACGAGCAGTACTTC. It is translated as CATSRDGVGGYEQYF.

This rearrangement joins TRBV6-1 to TRBJ1-1; D call uncertain. The germline gives CDR1 MNHNS, CDR2 SASEGT. This CDR3 comprises 14 residues. V dropped 1 base and J dropped 2 bases, with 8 bases sitting between them. In DNA, the CDR3 is TGTGCCAGCAGTGAAGGGGCAGCTAACACTGAAGCTTTCTTT. This sequence encodes CASSEGAANTEAFF.

This clone was recorded only once. This chain links TRBV11-2 with TRBJ2-7, with D tentatively TRBD2 (6 bases). The germline V and J ends were trimmed by 1 base and 2 bases, with 15 bases remaining between them. Germline V lookup: CDR1 SGHAT, CDR2 FQNNGV. The CDR3 spans 16 residues. The CDR3 reads CASSLVTAGPTYEQYF. The DNA of the CDR3 is TGTGCCAGCAGCTTAGTTACGGCGGGACCCACCTACGAGCAGTACTTC. Filled out from reference TRBV11-2 and TRBJ2-7, the complete variable domain reads EAGVAQSPRYKIIEKRQSVAFWCNPISGHATLYWYQQILGQGPKLLIQFQNNGVVDDSQLPKDRFSAERLKGVDSTLKIQPAKLEDSAVYLCASSLVTAGPTYEQYFGPGTRLTVT.

The V call is TRBV5-4, the J call TRBJ2-3, with 8 bases lining up with TRBD1. The CDR3 has 15 residues. Per germline, CDR1 SGHNT and CDR2 YYREEE (reference sequence). The J segment lost 6 bases and the V segment lost 0 bases, leaving 6 bases of the junction unmatched. The CDR3 nucleotides read TGTGCCAGCAGCTTGGGGACAGGGATGGTTGATACGCAGTATTTT. It encodes CASSLGTGMVDTQYF.

The V call is TRBV4-1, the J call TRBJ2-5; D is ambiguous. Gene TRBJ2-7 matches the end of the DNA better, so the J call may be wrong. The CDR3 runs to 13 residues. Looked up from germline, CDR1 is MGHRA and CDR2 is YSYEKL. The CDR3 protein is CASSQGLNYEQYF. CDR3 DNA sequence: TGCGCCAGCAGCCAAGGTTTGAACTACGAGCAGTACTTC.

The V call is TRBV10-3, the J call TRBJ1-1, with no clear D. Deletions cut 2 bases from V and 5 bases from J, with 6 bases between. Germline CDR1 and CDR2: ENHRY and SYGVKD. The CDR3 is made up of 12 amino acids. DNA for the CDR3: TGTGCCATCAGTGAGGGAGGGACTGAAGCTTTCTTT. This gives the protein CAISEGGTEAFF.

The gene calls are TRBV7-9 and TRBJ2-7; tentatively, D is TRBD2 (7 bases). Germline values: CDR1 SEHNR, CDR2 FQNEAQ (reference sequence). The CDR3 has 17 amino acids. V was pared by 3 bases and J by 2 bases, with 20 bases between. The CDR3 DNA sequence: TGTGCCAGCAGCTTCCCCCGCTCGGGGGGCCTACCCTACGAGCAGTACTTC. Translation: CASSFPRSGGLPYEQYF.

A word on this clone: The identical CDR3 is also encoded by other nucleotide sequences in the sample. V usage is TRBV27 and J usage is TRBJ1-1; D is possibly TRBD1 (5 bases). CDR1 and CDR2 (germline): MNHEY, SMNVEV (reference sequence). This CDR3 has 13 amino acids. The V end lost 2 bases, the J end lost 1 base, and 5 bases lay between the germline ends. For the CDR3, the DNA is TGTGCCAGCAGTTTAGGACAGAACACTGAAGCTTTCTTT. It translates to CASSLGQNTEAFF.

CDR3 in DNA: TGTGCCAGCAGCTTGGACAGGGGAACCTACGAGCAGTACTTC. It is translated as CASSLDRGTYEQYF. The V gene is TRBV11-2, the J gene TRBJ2-7, with 9 bases that match TRBD1. Looked up from germline, CDR1 is SGHAT and CDR2 is FQNNGV. J gave up 2 bases and V 3 bases, and 2 bases lay outside the gene matches. The CDR3 covers 14 residues. The whole variable domain, filled in from reference TRBV11-2 and TRBJ2-7, reads EAGVAQSPRYKIIEKRQSVAFWCNPISGHATLYWYQQILGQGPKLLIQFQNNGVVDDSQLPKDRFSAERLKGVDSTLKIQPAKLEDSAVYLCASSLDRGTYEQYFGPGTRLTVT.

This clone came up once. The rearrangement uses TRBV2 and TRBJ2-7; 9 nucleotides align to TRBD1. V gave up 8 bases and J gave up 3 bases; unmatched junction bases: 20. The length of the CDR3 is 18 residues. Germline V gives CDR1 SNHLY, CDR2 FYNNEI. Here the CDR3 reads CASLRGGTGFSRDYEQYF. CDR3 in DNA: TGTGCCAGCCTGAGGGGAGGGACAGGGTTTTCTCGCGACTACGAGCAGTACTTC.

The CDR3 DNA sequence: TGCGCCAGCAGCCTAACCGGGACTAGCGGCGACAATGAGCAGTTCTTC. It encodes CASSLTGTSGDNEQFF. This chain links TRBV4-1 with TRBJ2-1; TRBD2 matches at 11 bases. The V gene end was trimmed by 4 bases and the J gene end by 5 bases; junction bases not matched to a gene: 7. Germline lookup yields CDR1 MGHRA and CDR2 YSYEKL. The CDR3 runs 16 residues.

The chain links TRBV6-5 to TRBJ1-1, with TRBD1 matching 7 bases. V trimming: 6 bases; J trimming: 6 bases; junction bases outside the gene matches: 4. The CDR3 consists of 12 residues. Looked up from germline, CDR1 is MNHEY and CDR2 is SVGAGI. This chain's CDR3 is CASSRGGAEAFF. The CDR3 region has the DNA TGTGCCAGCAGCCGAGGGGGCGCTGAAGCTTTCTTT.

The V call is TRBV19, the J call TRBJ1-1; D call uncertain. Trimming removed 3 bases at V and 3 bases at J, with 11 bases between. Germline assignment: CDR1 LNHDA and CDR2 SQIVND (reference sequence). CDR3 length equals 14 residues. The CDR3 DNA is TGTGCCAGTAGTATCACCTCGTTCGACACTGAAGCTTTCTTT. This sequence encodes CASSITSFDTEAFF.

This chain links TRBV6-1 with TRBJ2-1; TRBD2 matches at 12 bases. The CDR3 covers 21 residues. The germline CDR1 and CDR2 sequences are MNHNS and SASEGT. V dropped 2 bases and J dropped 0; count of bases not matched to a gene: 14. In nucleotides, the CDR3 is TGTGCCAGCAGTGAATCCCCGCCAGGGACTAGCGGGTTTAGCTCCTACAATGAGCAGTTCTTC. Amino acid sequence: CASSESPPGTSGFSSYNEQFF.

V usage is TRBV29-1 and J usage is TRBJ1-1; tentatively, D is TRBD1 (5 bases). V shed 0 bases and J shed 11 bases, with 16 bases lying between them. CDR3 size: 13 residues. Looked up from germline, CDR1 is SQVTM and CDR2 is ANQGSEA. The CDR3 bases are TGCAGCGTTGAAGATCAGATCAGGGTCGGCGCTTTCTTT. Encoded protein: CSVEDQIRVGAFF.

The V and J genes are TRBV27 and TRBJ2-1, with 10 positions matching TRBD2. From germline, CDR1 is MNHEY and CDR2 SMNVEV (reference sequence). J lost 7 bases, V lost 2 bases, and 5 bases had no gene match. There are 15 residues in the CDR3. In DNA form, the CDR3 reads TGTGCCAGCAGTTTAGGTACTAGCGGGATGAATGAGCAGTTCTTC. Its protein product is CASSLGTSGMNEQFF.

This clone was seen once. The genes are TRBV28 and TRBJ2-1; 12 nucleotides agree with TRBD2. V was clipped by 6 bases and J by 0 bases; unmatched bases: 6. This CDR3 spans 17 amino acids. The germline V gene has CDR1 MDHEN and CDR2 SYDVKM. DNA of the CDR3: TGTGCCAGCAGCCCGGGACTAGCGGGCCCCTCCTACAATGAGCAGTTCTTC. Translated: CASSPGLAGPSYNEQFF.

The chain is built from TRBV2 and TRBJ2-5; D may be TRBD1 (6 bases). CDR3 length: 14 amino acids. Germline lookup yields CDR1 SNHLY and CDR2 FYNNEI. V lost 5 bases and J 5 bases, leaving 15 bases between the germline ends. CDR3 protein: CASSNLQGLETQYF. In DNA, the CDR3 is TGTGCCAGCAGTAACCTACAGGGTCTCGAGACCCAGTACTTC.

The chain joins TRBV29-1 to TRBJ2-1; 12 positions agree with TRBD2. This CDR3 has 14 residues. V lost 5 bases and J lost 4; bases outside the gene matches: 3. Germline-derived CDR1 and CDR2 are SQVTM and ANQGSEA. The DNA of the CDR3 is TGCAGCGTTTCTAGCGGGGGGGTTTACAATGAGCAGTTCTTC. Translation gives CSVSSGGVYNEQFF.

The chain is built from TRBV4-1 and TRBJ2-1; the match to TRBD1 covers 9 bases. CDR1 MGHRA and CDR2 YSYEKL come from the germline V gene. Germline trimming cut 2 bases from V and 8 bases from J; bases unmatched to any gene: 4. The CDR3 totals 14 residues. The CDR3 spells CASSQQQGAHEQFF. CDR3 sequence (DNA): TGCGCCAGCAGCCAACAACAGGGGGCTCATGAGCAGTTCTTC.

This clone has just a few counts. This chain links TRBV6-5 with TRBJ2-1; D is possibly TRBD2 (5 bases). Germline V gene lookup returns CDR1 MNHEY and CDR2 SVGAGI. This CDR3 is built from 15 residues. The V and J ends lost 2 bases and 4 bases respectively, with 12 bases between them. CDR3 amino acids: CASSYPGGQYNEQFF. In nucleotides, the CDR3 is TGTGCCAGCAGTTACCCGGGCGGGCAGTACAATGAGCAGTTCTTC.